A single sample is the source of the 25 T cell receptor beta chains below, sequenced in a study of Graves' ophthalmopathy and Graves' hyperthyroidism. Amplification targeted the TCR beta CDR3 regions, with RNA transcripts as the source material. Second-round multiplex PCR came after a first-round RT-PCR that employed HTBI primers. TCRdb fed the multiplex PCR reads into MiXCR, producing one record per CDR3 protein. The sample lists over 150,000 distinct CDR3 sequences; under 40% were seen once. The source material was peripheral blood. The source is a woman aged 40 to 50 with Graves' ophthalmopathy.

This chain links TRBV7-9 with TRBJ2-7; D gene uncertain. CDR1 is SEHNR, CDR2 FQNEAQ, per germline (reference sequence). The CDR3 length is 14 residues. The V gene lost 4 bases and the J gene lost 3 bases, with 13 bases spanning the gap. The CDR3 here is CASSSPQASYEQYF. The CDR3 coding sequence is TGTGCCAGCAGCTCGCCGCAGGCCAGCTACGAGCAGTACTTC. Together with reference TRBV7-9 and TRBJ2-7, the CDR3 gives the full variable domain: DTGVSQNPRHKITKRGQNVTFRCDPISEHNRLYWYRQTLGQGPEFLTYFQNEAQLEKSRLLSDRFSAERPKGSFSTLEIQRTEQGDSAMYLCASSSPQASYEQYFGPGTRLTVT.

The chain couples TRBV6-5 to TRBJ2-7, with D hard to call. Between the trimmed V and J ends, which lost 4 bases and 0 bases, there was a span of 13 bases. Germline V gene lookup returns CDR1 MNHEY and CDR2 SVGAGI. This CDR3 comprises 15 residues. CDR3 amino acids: CASSLVFSSSYEQYF. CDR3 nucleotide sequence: TGTGCCAGCAGTTTGGTCTTTTCAAGCTCCTACGAGCAGTACTTC.

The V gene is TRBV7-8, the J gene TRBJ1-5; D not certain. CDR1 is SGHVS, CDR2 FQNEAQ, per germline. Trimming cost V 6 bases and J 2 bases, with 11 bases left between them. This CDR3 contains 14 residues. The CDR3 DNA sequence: TGTGCCAGCAGTTTGATAGACGGCAATCAGCCCCAGCATTTT. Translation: CASSLIDGNQPQHF.

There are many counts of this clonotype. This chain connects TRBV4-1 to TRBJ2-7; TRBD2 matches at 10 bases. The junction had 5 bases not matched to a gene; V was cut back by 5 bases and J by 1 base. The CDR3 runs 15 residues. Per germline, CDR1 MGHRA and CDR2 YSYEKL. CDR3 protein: CASSFRTSGSYEQYF. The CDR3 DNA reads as TGCGCCAGCAGCTTTCGGACTAGCGGTTCCTACGAGCAGTACTTC.

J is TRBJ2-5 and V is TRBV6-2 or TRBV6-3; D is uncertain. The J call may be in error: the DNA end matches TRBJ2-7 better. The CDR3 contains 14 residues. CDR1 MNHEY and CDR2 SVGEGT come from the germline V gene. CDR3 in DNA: TGTGCCAGCAGTTACTCGGGCAGTACCTACGAGCAGTACTTC. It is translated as CASSYSGSTYEQYF.

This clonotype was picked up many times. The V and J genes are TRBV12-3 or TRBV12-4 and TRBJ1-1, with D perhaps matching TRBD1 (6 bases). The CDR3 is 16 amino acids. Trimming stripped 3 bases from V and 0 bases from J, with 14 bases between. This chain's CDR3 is CASSFRLTGLNTEAFF. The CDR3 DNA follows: TGTGCCAGCAGTTTCCGTCTAACAGGGTTGAACACTGAAGCTTTCTTT.

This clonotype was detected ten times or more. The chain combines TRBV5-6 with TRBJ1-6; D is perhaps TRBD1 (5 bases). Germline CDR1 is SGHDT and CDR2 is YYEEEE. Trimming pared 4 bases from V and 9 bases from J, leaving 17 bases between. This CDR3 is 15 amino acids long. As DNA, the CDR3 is TGTGCCAGCAGCCCAAGACAGCCTCAGAGTTCACCCCTCCACTTT. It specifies CASSPRQPQSSPLHF.

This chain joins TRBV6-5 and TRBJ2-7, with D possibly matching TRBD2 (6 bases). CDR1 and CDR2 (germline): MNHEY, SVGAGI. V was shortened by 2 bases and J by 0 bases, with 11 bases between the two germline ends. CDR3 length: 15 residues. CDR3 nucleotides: TGTGCCAGCAGTTACGGGGAGGAGGGCTCCTACGAGCAGTACTTC. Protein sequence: CASSYGEEGSYEQYF.

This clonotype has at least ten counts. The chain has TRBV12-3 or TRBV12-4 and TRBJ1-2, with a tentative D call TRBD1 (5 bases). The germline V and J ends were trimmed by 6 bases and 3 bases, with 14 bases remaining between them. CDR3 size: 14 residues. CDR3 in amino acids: CASRDDGTDYGYTF. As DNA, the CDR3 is TGTGCCAGCAGAGACGATGGGACGGACTATGGCTACACCTTC.

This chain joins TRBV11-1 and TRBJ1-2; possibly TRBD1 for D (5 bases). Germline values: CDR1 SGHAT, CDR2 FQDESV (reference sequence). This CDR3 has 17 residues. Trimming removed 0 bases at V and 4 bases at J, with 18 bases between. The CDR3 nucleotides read TGTGCCAGCAGCTTAGCACACCCTTCCGGGGGAGGCTATGGCTACACCTTC. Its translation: CASSLAHPSGGGYGYTF.

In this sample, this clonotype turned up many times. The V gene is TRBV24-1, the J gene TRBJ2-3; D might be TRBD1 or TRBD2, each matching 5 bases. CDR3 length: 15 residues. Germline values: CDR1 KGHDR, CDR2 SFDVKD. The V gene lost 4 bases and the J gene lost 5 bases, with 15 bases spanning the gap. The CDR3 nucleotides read TGTGCCACCAGTGACTTTACTAGGGGTGGAGATACGCAGTATTTT. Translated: CATSDFTRGGDTQYF.

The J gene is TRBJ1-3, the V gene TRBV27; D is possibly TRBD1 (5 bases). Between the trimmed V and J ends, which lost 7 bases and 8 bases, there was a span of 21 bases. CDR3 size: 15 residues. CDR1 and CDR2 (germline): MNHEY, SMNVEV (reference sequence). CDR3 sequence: CASTYGKWGLDTIYF. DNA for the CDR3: TGTGCCAGCACCTACGGGAAGTGGGGGTTGGACACCATATATTTT.

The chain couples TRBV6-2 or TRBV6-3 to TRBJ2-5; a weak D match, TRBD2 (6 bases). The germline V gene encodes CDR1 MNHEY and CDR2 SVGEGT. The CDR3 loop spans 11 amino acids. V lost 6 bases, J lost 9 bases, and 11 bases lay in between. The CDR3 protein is CASSRTNAQYF. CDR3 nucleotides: TGTGCCAGCAGCCGGACTAATGCCCAGTACTTC.

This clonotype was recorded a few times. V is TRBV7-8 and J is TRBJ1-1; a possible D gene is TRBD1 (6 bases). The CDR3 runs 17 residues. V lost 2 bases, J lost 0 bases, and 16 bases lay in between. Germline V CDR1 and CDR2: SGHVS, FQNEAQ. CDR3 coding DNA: TGTGCCAGCAGCTTACCCCCAGGGGTGAAAATGAACACTGAAGCTTTCTTT. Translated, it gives CASSLPPGVKMNTEAFF. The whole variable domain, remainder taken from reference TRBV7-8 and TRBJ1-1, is GAGVSQSPRYKVAKRGQDVALRCDPISGHVSLFWYQQALGQGPEFLTYFQNEAQLDKSGLPSDRFFAERPEGSVSTLKIQRTQQEDSAVYLCASSLPPGVKMNTEAFFGQGTRLTVV.

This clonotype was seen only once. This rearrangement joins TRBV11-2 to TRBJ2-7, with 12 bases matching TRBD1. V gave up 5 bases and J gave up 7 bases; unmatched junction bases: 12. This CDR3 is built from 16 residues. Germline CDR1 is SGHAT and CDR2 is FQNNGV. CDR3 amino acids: CASSQRLGQGAVEQYF. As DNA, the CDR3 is TGTGCCAGCAGCCAAAGGCTGGGACAGGGGGCGGTGGAGCAGTACTTC. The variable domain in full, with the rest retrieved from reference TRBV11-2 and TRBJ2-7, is EAGVAQSPRYKIIEKRQSVAFWCNPISGHATLYWYQQILGQGPKLLIQFQNNGVVDDSQLPKDRFSAERLKGVDSTLKIQPAKLEDSAVYLCASSQRLGQGAVEQYFGPGTRLTVT.

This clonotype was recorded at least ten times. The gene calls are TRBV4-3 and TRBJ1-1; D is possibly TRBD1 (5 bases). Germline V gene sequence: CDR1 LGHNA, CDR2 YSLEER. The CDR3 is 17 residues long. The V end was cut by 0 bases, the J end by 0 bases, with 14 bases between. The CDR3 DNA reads TGCGCCAGCAGCCAAGATCGGCAGGGAAGTCTGAACACTGAAGCTTTCTTT. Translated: CASSQDRQGSLNTEAFF.

This chain's CDR3 is CASSLFPNPAGGGYEQYF. CDR3 DNA: TGTGCCAGCAGCTTATTCCCTAACCCAGCGGGAGGTGGGTACGAGCAGTACTTC. This rearrangement joins TRBV11-2 to TRBJ2-7; 9 positions agree with TRBD2. Unmatched junction bases numbered 15, after V lost 2 bases and J lost 4 bases. CDR1 SGHAT and CDR2 FQNNGV come from the germline V gene. This CDR3 has 18 residues.

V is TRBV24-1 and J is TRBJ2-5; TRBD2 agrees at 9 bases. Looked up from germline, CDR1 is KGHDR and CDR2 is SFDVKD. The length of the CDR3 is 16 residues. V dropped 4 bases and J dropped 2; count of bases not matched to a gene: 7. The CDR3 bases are TGTGCCACCAGTGACCCGGGAGGACTAGCGCAAGAGACCCAGTACTTC. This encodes CATSDPGGLAQETQYF.

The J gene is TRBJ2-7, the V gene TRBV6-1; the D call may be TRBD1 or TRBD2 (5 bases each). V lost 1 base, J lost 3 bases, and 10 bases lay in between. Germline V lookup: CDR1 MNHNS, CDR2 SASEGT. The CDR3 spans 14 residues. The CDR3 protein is CASSEGGGIYEQYF. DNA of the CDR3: TGTGCCAGCAGTGAAGGTGGGGGAATCTACGAGCAGTACTTC.

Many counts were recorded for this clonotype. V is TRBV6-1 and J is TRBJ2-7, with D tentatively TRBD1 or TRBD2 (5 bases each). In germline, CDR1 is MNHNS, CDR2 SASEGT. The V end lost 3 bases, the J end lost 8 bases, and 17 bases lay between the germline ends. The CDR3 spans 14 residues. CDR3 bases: TGTGCCAGCAGTGATTTGGGGACCGTCTTAAAGCAGTACTTC. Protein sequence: CASSDLGTVLKQYF.

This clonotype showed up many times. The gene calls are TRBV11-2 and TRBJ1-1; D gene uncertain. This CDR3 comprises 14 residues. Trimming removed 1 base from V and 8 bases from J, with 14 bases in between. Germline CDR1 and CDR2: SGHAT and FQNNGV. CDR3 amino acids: CASSLGYGSREAFF. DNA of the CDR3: TGTGCCAGCAGCTTAGGGTACGGCTCCAGGGAAGCTTTCTTT.

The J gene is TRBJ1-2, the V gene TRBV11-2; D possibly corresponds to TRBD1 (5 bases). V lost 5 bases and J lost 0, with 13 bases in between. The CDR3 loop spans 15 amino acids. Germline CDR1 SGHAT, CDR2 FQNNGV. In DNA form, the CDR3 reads TGTGCCAGCAGCCCAGGGTATGTGGCTAACTATGGCTACACCTTC. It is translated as CASSPGYVANYGYTF.

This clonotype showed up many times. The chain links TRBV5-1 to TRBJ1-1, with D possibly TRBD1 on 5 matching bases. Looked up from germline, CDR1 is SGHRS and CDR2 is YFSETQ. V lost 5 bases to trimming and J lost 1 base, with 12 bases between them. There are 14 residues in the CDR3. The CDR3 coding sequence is TGCGCCAGCAGAGAGGGACCGTCGAACACTGAAGCTTTCTTT. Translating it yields CASREGPSNTEAFF.

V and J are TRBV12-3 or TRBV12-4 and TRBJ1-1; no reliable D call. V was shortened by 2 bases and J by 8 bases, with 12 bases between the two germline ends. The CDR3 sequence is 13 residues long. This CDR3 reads CASSLNSPSEAFF. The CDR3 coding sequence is TGTGCCAGCAGTTTAAACAGCCCAAGCGAAGCTTTCTTT.

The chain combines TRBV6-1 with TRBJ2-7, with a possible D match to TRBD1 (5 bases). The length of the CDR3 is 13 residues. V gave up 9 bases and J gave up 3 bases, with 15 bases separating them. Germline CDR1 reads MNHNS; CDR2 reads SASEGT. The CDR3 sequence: CASSSTVNYEQYF. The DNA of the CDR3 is TGTGCCAGTAGCTCGACAGTTAACTACGAGCAGTACTTC.